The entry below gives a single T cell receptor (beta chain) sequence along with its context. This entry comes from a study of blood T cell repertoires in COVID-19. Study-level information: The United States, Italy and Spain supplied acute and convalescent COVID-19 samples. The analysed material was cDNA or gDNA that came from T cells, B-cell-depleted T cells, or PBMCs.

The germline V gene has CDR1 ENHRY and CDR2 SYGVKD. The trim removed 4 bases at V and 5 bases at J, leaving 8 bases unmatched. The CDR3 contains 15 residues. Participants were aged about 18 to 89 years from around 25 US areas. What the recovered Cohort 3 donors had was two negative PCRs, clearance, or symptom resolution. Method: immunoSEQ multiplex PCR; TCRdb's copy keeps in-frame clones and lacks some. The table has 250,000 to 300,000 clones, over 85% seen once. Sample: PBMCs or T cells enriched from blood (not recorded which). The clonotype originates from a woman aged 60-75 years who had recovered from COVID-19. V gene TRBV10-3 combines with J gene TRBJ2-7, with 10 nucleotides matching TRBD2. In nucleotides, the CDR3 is TGTGCCATCAGTGGGGGGGGACTAGCGATCAACGAGCAGTACTTC. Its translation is CAISGGGLAINEQYF.